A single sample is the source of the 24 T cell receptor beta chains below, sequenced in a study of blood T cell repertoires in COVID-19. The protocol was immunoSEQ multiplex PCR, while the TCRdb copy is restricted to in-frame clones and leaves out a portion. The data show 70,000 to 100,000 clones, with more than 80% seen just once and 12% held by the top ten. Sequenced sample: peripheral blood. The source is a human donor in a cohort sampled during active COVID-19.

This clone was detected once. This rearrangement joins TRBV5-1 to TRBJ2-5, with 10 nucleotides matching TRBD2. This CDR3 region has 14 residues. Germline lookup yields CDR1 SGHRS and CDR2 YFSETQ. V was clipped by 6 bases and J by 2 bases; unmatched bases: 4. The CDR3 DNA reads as TGCGCCAGCACCCGGACTAGCGGTCAAGAGACCCAGTACTTC. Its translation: CASTRTSGQETQYF. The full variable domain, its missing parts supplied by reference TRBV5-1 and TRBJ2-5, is KAGVTQTPRYLIKTRGQQVTLSCSPISGHRSVSWYQQTPGQGLQFLFEYFSETQRNKGNFPGRFSGRQFSNSRSEMNVSTLELGDSALYLCASTRTSGQETQYFGPGTRLLVL.

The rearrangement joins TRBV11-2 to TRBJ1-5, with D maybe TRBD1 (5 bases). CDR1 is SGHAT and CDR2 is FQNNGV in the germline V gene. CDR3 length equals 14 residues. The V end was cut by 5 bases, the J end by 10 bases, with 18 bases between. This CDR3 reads CASSQLKGWGPQHF. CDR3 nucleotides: TGTGCCAGCAGCCAACTGAAGGGGTGGGGACCCCAGCATTTT.

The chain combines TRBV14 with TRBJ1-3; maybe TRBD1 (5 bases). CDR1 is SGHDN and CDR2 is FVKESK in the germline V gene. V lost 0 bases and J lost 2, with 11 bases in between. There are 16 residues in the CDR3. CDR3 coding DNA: TGTGCCAGCAGCCAAGATGGGGGGACCCCTGGAAACACCATATATTTT. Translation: CASSQDGGTPGNTIYF.

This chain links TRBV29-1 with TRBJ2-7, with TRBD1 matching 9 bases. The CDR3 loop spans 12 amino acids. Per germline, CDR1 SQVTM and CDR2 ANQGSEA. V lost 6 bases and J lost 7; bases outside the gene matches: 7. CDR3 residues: CSVAGTGREQYF. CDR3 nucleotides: TGCAGCGTCGCAGGGACAGGGCGGGAGCAGTACTTC.

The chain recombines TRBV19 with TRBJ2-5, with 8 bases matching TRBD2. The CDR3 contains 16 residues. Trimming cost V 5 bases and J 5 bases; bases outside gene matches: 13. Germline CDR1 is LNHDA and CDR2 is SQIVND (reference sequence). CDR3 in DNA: TGTGCCAGTAGTGGACTAGCTAACCTTCTTAGGGAGACCCAGTACTTC. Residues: CASSGLANLLRETQYF.

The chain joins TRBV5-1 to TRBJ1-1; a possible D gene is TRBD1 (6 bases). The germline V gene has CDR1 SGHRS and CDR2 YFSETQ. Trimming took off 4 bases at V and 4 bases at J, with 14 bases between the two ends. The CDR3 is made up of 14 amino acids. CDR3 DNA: TGCGCCAGCAGCCTACAGGGAGATACCACTGAAGCTTTCTTT. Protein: CASSLQGDTTEAFF. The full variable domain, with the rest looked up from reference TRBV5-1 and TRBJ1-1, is KAGVTQTPRYLIKTRGQQVTLSCSPISGHRSVSWYQQTPGQGLQFLFEYFSETQRNKGNFPGRFSGRQFSNSRSEMNVSTLELGDSALYLCASSLQGDTTEAFFGQGTRLTVV.

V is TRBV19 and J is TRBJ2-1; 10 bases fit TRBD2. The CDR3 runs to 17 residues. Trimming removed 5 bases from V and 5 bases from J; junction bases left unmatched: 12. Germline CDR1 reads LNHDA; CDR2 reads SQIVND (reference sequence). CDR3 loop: CASSPRPGLANHNEQFF. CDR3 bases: TGTGCCAGTAGTCCCCGGCCGGGACTAGCGAATCACAATGAGCAGTTCTTC.

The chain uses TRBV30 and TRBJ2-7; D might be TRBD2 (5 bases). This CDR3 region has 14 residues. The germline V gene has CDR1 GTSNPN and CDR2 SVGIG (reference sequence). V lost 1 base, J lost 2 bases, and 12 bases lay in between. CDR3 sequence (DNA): TGTGCCTGGAGTGCCGGGGTGGGCCCCTACGAGCAGTACTTC. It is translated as CAWSAGVGPYEQYF.

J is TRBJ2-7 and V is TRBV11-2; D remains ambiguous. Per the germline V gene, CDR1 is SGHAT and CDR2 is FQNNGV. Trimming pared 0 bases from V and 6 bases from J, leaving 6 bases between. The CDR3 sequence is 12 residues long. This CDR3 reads CASSLDASEQYF. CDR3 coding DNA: TGTGCCAGCAGCTTAGACGCGTCCGAGCAGTACTTC. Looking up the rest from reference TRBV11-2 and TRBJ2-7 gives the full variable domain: EAGVAQSPRYKIIEKRQSVAFWCNPISGHATLYWYQQILGQGPKLLIQFQNNGVVDDSQLPKDRFSAERLKGVDSTLKIQPAKLEDSAVYLCASSLDASEQYFGPGTRLTVT.

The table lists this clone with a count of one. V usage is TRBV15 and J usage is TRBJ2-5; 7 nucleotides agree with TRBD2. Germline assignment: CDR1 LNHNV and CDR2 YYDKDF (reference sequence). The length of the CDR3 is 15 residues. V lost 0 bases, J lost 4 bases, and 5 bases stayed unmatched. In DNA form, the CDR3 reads TGTGCCACCAGCAGAGATCCGGGGGGTGGAGAGACCCAGTACTTC. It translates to CATSRDPGGGETQYF. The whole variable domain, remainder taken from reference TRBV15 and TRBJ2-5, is DAMVIQNPRYQVTQFGKPVTLSCSQTLNHNVMYWYQQKSSQAPKLLFHYYDKDFNNEADTPDNFQSRRPNTSFCFLDIRSPGLGDTAMYLCATSRDPGGGETQYFGPGTRLLVL.

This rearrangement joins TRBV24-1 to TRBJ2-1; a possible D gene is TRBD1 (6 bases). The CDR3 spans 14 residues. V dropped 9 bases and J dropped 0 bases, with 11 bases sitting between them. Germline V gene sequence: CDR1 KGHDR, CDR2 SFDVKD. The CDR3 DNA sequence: TGTGCCACCTCACAGGGAAGCTCCTACAATGAGCAGTTCTTC. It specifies CATSQGSSYNEQFF.

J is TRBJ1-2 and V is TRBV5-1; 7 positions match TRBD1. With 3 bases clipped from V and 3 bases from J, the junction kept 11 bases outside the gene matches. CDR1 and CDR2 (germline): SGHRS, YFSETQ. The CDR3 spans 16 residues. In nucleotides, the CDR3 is TGCGCCAGCAGCTCGGGGGACAGCTCGGTCGACTATGGCTACACCTTC. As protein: CASSSGDSSVDYGYTF.

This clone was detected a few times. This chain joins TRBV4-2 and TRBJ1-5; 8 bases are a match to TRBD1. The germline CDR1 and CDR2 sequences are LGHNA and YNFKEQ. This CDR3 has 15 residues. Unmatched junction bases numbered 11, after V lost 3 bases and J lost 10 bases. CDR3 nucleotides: TGTGCCAGCAGCCACGCGACAGGGGACGGGAGCCCCCAGCATTTT. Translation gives CASSHATGDGSPQHF.

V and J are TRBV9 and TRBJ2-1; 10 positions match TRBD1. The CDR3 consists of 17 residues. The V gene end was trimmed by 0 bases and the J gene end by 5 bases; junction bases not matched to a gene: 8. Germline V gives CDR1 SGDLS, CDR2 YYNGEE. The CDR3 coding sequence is TGTGCCAGCAGCGTAGACCGGGACAGGGGTTTCCACAATGAGCAGTTCTTC. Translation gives CASSVDRDRGFHNEQFF.

The CDR3 nucleotides are TGTGCCAGCAGCCACTTTAGCGGAGAGACCCAGTACTTC. Its translation is CASSHFSGETQYF. The V gene is TRBV3-1 (or the pseudogene TRBV3-2), the J gene TRBJ2-5; D may be TRBD2 (6 bases). Deletions cut 3 bases from V and 4 bases from J, with 9 bases between. Germline values: CDR1 LGHDT, CDR2 YNNKEL (reference sequence). The CDR3 consists of 13 residues.

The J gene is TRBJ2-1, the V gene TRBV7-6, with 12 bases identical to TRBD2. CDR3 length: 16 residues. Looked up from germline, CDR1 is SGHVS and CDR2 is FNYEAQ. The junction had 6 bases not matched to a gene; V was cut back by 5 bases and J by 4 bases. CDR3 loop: CASSLELAGGYNEQFF. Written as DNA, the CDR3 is TGTGCCAGCAGCCTGGAGCTAGCGGGAGGGTACAATGAGCAGTTCTTC.

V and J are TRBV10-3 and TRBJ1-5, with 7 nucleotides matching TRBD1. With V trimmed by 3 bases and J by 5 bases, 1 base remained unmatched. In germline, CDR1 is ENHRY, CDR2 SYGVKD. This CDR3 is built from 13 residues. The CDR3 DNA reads TGTGCCATCAGTGACAGGGGGGATCAGCCCCAGCATTTT. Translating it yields CAISDRGDQPQHF.

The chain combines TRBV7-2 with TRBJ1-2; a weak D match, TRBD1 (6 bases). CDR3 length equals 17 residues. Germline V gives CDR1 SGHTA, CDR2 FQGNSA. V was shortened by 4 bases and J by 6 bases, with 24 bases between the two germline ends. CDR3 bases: TGTGCCAGCAGCTCCCCGTCCCTCGGACAGCGTAAACATGGCTACACCTTC. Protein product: CASSSPSLGQRKHGYTF.

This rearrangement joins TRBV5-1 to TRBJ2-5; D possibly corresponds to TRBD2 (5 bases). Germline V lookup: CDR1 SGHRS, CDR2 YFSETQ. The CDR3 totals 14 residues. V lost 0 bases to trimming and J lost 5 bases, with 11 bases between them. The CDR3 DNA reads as TGCGCCAGCAGCTTGGACGGGATCGAGGAGACCCAGTACTTC. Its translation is CASSLDGIEETQYF.

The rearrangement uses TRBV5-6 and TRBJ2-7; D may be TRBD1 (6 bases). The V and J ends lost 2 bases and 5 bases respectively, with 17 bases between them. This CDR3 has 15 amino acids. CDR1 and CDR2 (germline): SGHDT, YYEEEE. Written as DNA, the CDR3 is TGTGCCAGCAGCTTAGTCCGGAACAGGGAAGACGAGCAGTACTTC. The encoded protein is CASSLVRNREDEQYF.

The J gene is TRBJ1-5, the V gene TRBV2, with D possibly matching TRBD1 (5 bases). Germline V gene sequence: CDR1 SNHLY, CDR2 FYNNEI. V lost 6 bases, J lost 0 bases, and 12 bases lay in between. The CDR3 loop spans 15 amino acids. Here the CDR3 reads CASRAGSYSNQPQHF. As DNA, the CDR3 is TGTGCCAGCAGGGCAGGGTCATATAGCAATCAGCCCCAGCATTTT.

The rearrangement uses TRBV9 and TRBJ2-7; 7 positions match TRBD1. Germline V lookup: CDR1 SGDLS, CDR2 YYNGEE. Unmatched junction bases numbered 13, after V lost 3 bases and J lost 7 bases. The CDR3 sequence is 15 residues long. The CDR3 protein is CASSERDSGIGEQYF. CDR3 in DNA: TGTGCCAGCAGCGAAAGGGACAGTGGCATCGGGGAGCAGTACTTC.

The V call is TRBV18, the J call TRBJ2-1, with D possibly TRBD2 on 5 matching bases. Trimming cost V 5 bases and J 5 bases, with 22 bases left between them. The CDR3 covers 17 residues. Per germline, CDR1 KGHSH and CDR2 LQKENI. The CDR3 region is CASSIKLSDSQHNEQFF. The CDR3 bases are TGTGCCAGCTCAATTAAACTGTCGGACTCTCAACACAATGAGCAGTTCTTC.

Written as DNA, the CDR3 is TGTGCCAGCTCACGCGACAGGGGGCAAGAGACCCAGTACTTC. Translated: CASSRDRGQETQYF. The chain has TRBV18 and TRBJ2-5; TRBD1 aligns across 9 bases. After removal of 4 bases from V and 2 bases from J, the junction contained 2 bases not matched to a gene. CDR3 length: 14 amino acids. Germline assignment: CDR1 KGHSH and CDR2 LQKENI.